This T cell receptor (beta chain) appears in the sequencing data of a study of T-cell memory formation after mild COVID-19. TCRdb redid the calling of the 5' RACE reads with MiXCR, one entry per CDR3 protein. This sample has hundreds of thousands of distinct CDR3 sequences; 15% to 20% occur once, and the top ten carry 20% to 25%. General study findings and limits: CD4+ contracting clones were found mainly in CM and EM, and CD8+ ones in EMRA. Pre-infection memory already had some responding clones, implying cross-reactive memory joined.

About this clonotype itself: Its antigen is unidentified.

The germline V gene encodes CDR1 LGHNA and CDR2 YSLEER. The CDR3 length is 16 residues. The trim removed 0 bases at V and 5 bases at J, leaving 7 bases unmatched. The V call is TRBV4-3, the J call TRBJ2-3, with 8 nucleotides matching TRBD2. The receptor was derived from a man between 18 and 29 years old who had mild COVID-19 (a few samples of this study predate the infection). Cell type and time point are not known. Sequencing was done on a sample of PBMCs or a T cell subset sorted from them (not recorded which). CDR3: CASSQDPAGVVDTQYF. The CDR3 DNA sequence: TGCGCCAGCAGCCAAGACCCAGCGGGGGTGGTAGATACGCAGTATTTT.